This is a list of T cell receptor beta chains from one sample in a study of PD-L1 blockade in urothelial cancer. Clones were sequenced by immunoSEQ multiplex PCR, and TCRdb holds only the in-frame ones, with some missing. The table records fewer than 90,000 clones, 80% to 95% of them present only once. Sequencing was performed on PBMCs, taken around atezolizumab (anti-PD-L1) treatment. The receptor source for this set is a woman older than 75 with urothelial cancer. The CDR3 runs from the conserved cysteine through the conserved F or W. D genes are given only for firm matches. Only some rows state a clone size, as once, few, many or a class for expanded clones.

TRBD1	TRBJ1-1	.	TRBV7-8	TGTGCCAGCAGCCGACAGGGTTCAGGAACAGTTATGAACACTGAAGCTTTCTTT	CASSRQGSGTVMNTEAFF
.	TRBJ1-3	.	TRBV29-1	TGCAGCGTTGAAGAGGGCCCGGGAAACACCATATATTTT	CSVEEGPGNTIYF
TRBD1	TRBJ1-1	.	TRBV18	TGTGCCAGCTCACCTCCGGGACAGGGGCAAGCTTTCTTT	CASSPPGQGQAFF
.	TRBJ1-2	many	TRBV5-4	TGTGCCAGCAGCTTGGCCGTTAGGGGGAATGGCTACACCTTC	CASSLAVRGNGYTF
TRBD1	TRBJ1-1	.	TRBV27	TGTGCCCCAACAGGGGCGCCGAACACTGAAGCTTTCTTT	CAPTGAPNTEAFF
TRBD1	TRBJ2-7	.	TRBV25-1	TGTGCCAGCTCTCCTTTTTTGGGGACAGTGACCTACGAGCAGTACTTC	CASSPFLGTVTYEQYF
.	TRBJ1-5	.	TRBV27	TGTGCCAGCAGTTTATCCGGGACACCAAATCAGCCCCAGCATTTT	CASSLSGTPNQPQHF
TRBD1	TRBJ1-4	.	TRBV27	TGTGCCAGCGGCCCCCTGCCCGGGACAGGGGATGAAAAACTGTTTTTT	CASGPLPGTGDEKLFF
.	TRBJ1-2	.	TRBV10-3	TGTGCCATCAGTGAAGGCAGGGAGGTTGGCTACACCTTC	CAISEGREVGYTF
.	TRBJ2-3	.	TRBV7-3	TGTGCCAGCAGCTCTCAGGCCCCCCAAGATACGCAGTATTTT	CASSSQAPQDTQYF
.	TRBJ2-1	.	TRBV28	TGTGCCAGCAGCCGGAATCAGGGGTCCTACAATGAGCAGTTCTTC	CASSRNQGSYNEQFF
.	TRBJ2-1	.	TRBV7-9	TGTGCCAGCAGCTTCCCGGGACAAGTATATCTGAGGAATGAGCAGTTCTTC	CASSFPGQVYLRNEQFF
.	TRBJ1-4	.	TRBV30	TGTGCCTGGGGTACTGAGCGTAATGAAAAACTGTTTTTT	CAWGTERNEKLFF
TRBD1	TRBJ1-1	.	TRBV7-9	TGTGCCAGCAGCTTAGAGGGGGCGTCTGAAGCTTTCTTT	CASSLEGASEAFF
TRBD1	TRBJ2-2	.	TRBV5-1	TGCGCCAGCAGCCCGGGACAGGGGGCCGGGGAGCTGTTTTTT	CASSPGQGAGELFF
TRBD2	TRBJ2-5	.	TRBV5-6	TGTGCCAGCAGGACTAGCGGGAAAGAGACCCAGTACTTC	CASRTSGKETQYF
.	TRBJ1-1	.	TRBV25-1	TGTGCCAGCGCCCGGACAGATGGGTCAACTGAAGCTTTCTTT	CASARTDGSTEAFF
.	TRBJ1-4	.	TRBV6-1	TGTGCCAGCAGCACGTTGGCAGGGGAAAAACTGTTTTTT	CASSTLAGEKLFF
TRBD1	TRBJ1-1	.	TRBV27	TGTGCCAGCCTACGCGCCGGGACAGGGGGAGGTGAAGCTTTCTTT	CASLRAGTGGGEAFF
.	TRBJ2-6	.	TRBV9	TGTGCCAGCAGCGTAGGTAGAAGGAGGGATTCTGGGGCCAACGTCCTGACTTTC	CASSVGRRRDSGANVLTF
TRBD1	TRBJ2-7	.	TRBV7-9	TGTGCCAGCAGCCCGGACAGGAGTTTCTCCTACGAGCAGTACTTC	CASSPDRSFSYEQYF
TRBD2	TRBJ2-1	.	TRBV9	TGTGCCAGCAGCGTGGAGGGTAGCGGGAGGGAGGGATCCTACAATGAGCAGTTCTTC	CASSVEGSGREGSYNEQFF
.	TRBJ1-4	.	TRBV6-1	TGTGCCAGCAGTGAATTACGGGGATTTAATGAAAAACTGTTTTTT	CASSELRGFNEKLFF
.	TRBJ1-5	.	TRBV5-4	TGTGCCAGCAGCTTGGATGGGGGAGGGAGCAATCAGCCCCAGCATTTT	CASSLDGGGSNQPQHF
TRBD1	TRBJ1-2	.	TRBV7-8	TGTGCCAGCAGCCCCCGACGGACAGGCGAAGGGGGCTACACCTTC	CASSPRRTGEGGYTF
TRBD1	TRBJ1-2	.	TRBV10-3	TGTGCCATCAGTGAGACCGGGACAGGGGGGAATGGCTACACCTTC	CAISETGTGGNGYTF
.	TRBJ1-5	.	TRBV2	TGTGCCAGCAGCTTCGAAAACAGCGGAGCCGGGAATCAGCCCCAGCATTTT	CASSFENSGAGNQPQHF
.	TRBJ2-7	.	TRBV5-1	TGCGCCAGCAGCTTGGAAGTTGGGACACCCACGCAGTACTTC	CASSLEVGTPTQYF
.	TRBJ2-3	.	TRBV11-2	TGTGCCAGCAGTCAGGGGCGCACAGATACGCAGTATTTT	CASSQGRTDTQYF
TRBD1	TRBJ2-7	.	TRBV27	TGTGCCAGCAGTTTCCGGGACAGGGTCTCCTACGAGCAGTACTTC	CASSFRDRVSYEQYF
.	TRBJ2-1	.	TRBV19	TGTGCCAGTAGTAGGTCTGCGGGTTATACAAACGAGCAGTTCTTC	CASSRSAGYTNEQFF
TRBD1	TRBJ1-5	.	TRBV6-6	TGTGCCAGCAGTCCCGGGACAGCTAATCAGCCCCAGCATTTT	CASSPGTANQPQHF
TRBD2	TRBJ2-1	.	TRBV5-1	TGCGCCAGCAGCCACACTAGCGGCTACAATGAGCAGTTCTTC	CASSHTSGYNEQFF
.	TRBJ1-4	.	TRBV20-1	TGCAGTGCGGCCAGGAATGAAAAACTGTTTTTT	CSAARNEKLFF
.	TRBJ1-1	.	TRBV7-3	TGTGCCAGCAGTTCATGGGGGGGTCAGGGGAACACTGAAGCTTTCTTT	CASSSWGGQGNTEAFF
.	TRBJ2-1	few	TRBV5-4	TGTGCCAGCAGCTTGGGGCAGTACAATGAGCAGTTCTTC	CASSLGQYNEQFF
.	TRBJ1-2	.	TRBV28	TGTGCCAGCGGTACTGAGTATGGCTACACCTTC	CASGTEYGYTF
.	TRBJ1-4	.	TRBV2	TGTGCCAGCAGGGCACAGGGACCCCTACGGGAAAAACTGTTTTTT	CASRAQGPLREKLFF
TRBD1	TRBJ2-2	.	TRBV28	TGTGCCAGCAGTCCGCCTCGACAGGGGGCTATCGGGGAGCTGTTTTTT	CASSPPRQGAIGELFF